These 7 T cell receptor beta chains came from one sample sequenced in a study of shared clonotypes between healthy human individuals. The repertoire was sequenced with immunoSEQ multiplex PCR; TCRdb's copy has only in-frame clones and lacks some. The sample shows some 680,000 clones, roughly 73% of them seen only once. The sequenced sample consisted of memory CD4+ T cells sorted from blood. Noted subset: CD45RA-negative fraction. The receptors come from a woman in her twenties or thirties in good health.

The V and J genes are TRBV6-4 and TRBJ2-3, with 12 bases identical to TRBD2. The CDR3 loop spans 18 amino acids. CDR1 is MRHNA and CDR2 is SNTAGT in the germline V gene. J was trimmed by 5 bases and V by 4 bases; bases with no gene match: 13. CDR3: CASSAWASGRASKDTQYF. The CDR3 DNA sequence: TGTGCCAGCAGTGCCTGGGCTAGCGGGAGGGCCTCGAAAGATACGCAGTATTTT.

The rearrangement joins TRBV7-8 to TRBJ2-1; D is perhaps TRBD2 (6 bases). CDR1 and CDR2 from the germline V gene are SGHVS and FQNEAQ. This CDR3 region has 14 residues. The V gene lost 5 bases and the J gene lost 5 bases, with 13 bases spanning the gap. CDR3 nucleotides: TGTGCCAGCAGCCCCCTCGGCGGGAACAATGAGCAGTTCTTC. Translating gives CASSPLGGNNEQFF.

This clone was seen repeatedly, ten times or more. Different DNA sequences within this sample yield the same CDR3. The V gene is TRBV5-1, the J gene TRBJ2-2; 7 bases map to TRBD1. This CDR3 region has 15 residues. The germline gives CDR1 SGHRS, CDR2 YFSETQ. V shed 0 bases and J 3 bases; nucleotides not matched to a gene: 2. Here the CDR3 DNA reads TGCGCCAGCAGCTTGGGAGACAGGGACACCGGGGAGCTGTTTTTT. This encodes CASSLGDRDTGELFF. The entire variable domain, with the rest obtained from reference TRBV5-1 and TRBJ2-2, is as follows: KAGVTQTPRYLIKTRGQQVTLSCSPISGHRSVSWYQQTPGQGLQFLFEYFSETQRNKGNFPGRFSGRQFSNSRSEMNVSTLELGDSALYLCASSLGDRDTGELFFGEGSRLTVL.

The gene calls are TRBV10-3 and TRBJ2-4; D may be TRBD1 (5 bases). Germline lookup yields CDR1 ENHRY and CDR2 SYGVKD. The CDR3 contains 14 residues. V was pared by 3 bases and J by 5 bases, with 11 bases between. The CDR3 here is CAISERGAQNIQYF. In nucleotides, the CDR3 is TGTGCCATCAGTGAAAGGGGCGCCCAAAACATTCAGTACTTC.

In DNA form, the CDR3 reads TGCGCCAGCAGCTCAGGGGGAGAAGTTTCCTATAATTCACCCCTCCACTTT. It encodes CASSSGGEVSYNSPLHF. The chain carries TRBV5-1 and TRBJ1-6; 7 bases match TRBD1. Germline assignment: CDR1 SGHRS and CDR2 YFSETQ. Trimming cost V 3 bases and J 1 base; bases outside gene matches: 7. The CDR3 has 17 residues.

The chain couples TRBV2 to TRBJ2-2; 9 nucleotides line up with TRBD1. The germline CDR1 and CDR2 sequences are SNHLY and FYNNEI. V shed 4 bases, J shed 6 bases, and the junction held 9 bases outside the gene matches. The CDR3 runs 16 residues. For the CDR3, the DNA is TGTGCCAGCAGTGCGAGGCCCGGGACAGGGTCCGGGGAGCTGTTTTTT. Protein sequence: CASSARPGTGSGELFF. Full variable domain (rest looked up from reference TRBV2 and TRBJ2-2): EPEVTQTPSHQVTQMGQEVILRCVPISNHLYFYWYRQILGQKVEFLVSFYNNEISEKSEIFDDQFSVERPDGSNFTLKIRSTKLEDSAMYFCASSARPGTGSGELFFGEGSRLTVL.

This chain joins TRBV7-3 and TRBJ1-1; 8 bases are shared with TRBD1. There are 13 residues in the CDR3. Germline-derived CDR1 and CDR2 are SGHTA and FQGTGA. Trimming took 5 bases from V and 4 from J; bases not matched to a gene: 3. CDR3 sequence reads: CASSQTGGTEAFF. CDR3 nucleotide sequence: TGTGCCAGCAGCCAAACAGGGGGCACTGAAGCTTTCTTT. Full variable domain (missing parts from reference TRBV7-3 and TRBJ1-1): GAGVSQTPSNKVTEKGKYVELRCDPISGHTALYWYRQSLGQGPEFLIYFQGTGAADDSGLPNDRFFAVRPEGSVSTLKIQRTERGDSAVYLCASSQTGGTEAFFGQGTRLTVV.